The next 22 T cell receptor beta chains were all read from a single sample in a study of blood T cell repertoires in COVID-19. Produced via immunoSEQ multiplex PCR; TCRdb's table is partial and in-frame only. The sample has some 260,000 clones, 82% seen once. Material: peripheral blood. Receptors were obtained from a woman of 80 years or more with active or convalescent COVID-19.

This chain connects TRBV18 to TRBJ2-7; possible D gene TRBD1, 6 bases. This CDR3 is built from 15 residues. Trimming took off 4 bases at V and 0 bases at J, with 13 bases between the two ends. Per germline, CDR1 KGHSH and CDR2 LQKENI. CDR3 residues: CASSLGTPGSYEQYF. For the CDR3, the DNA is TGTGCCAGCTCACTAGGGACACCGGGCTCCTACGAGCAGTACTTC.

The chain carries TRBV11-2 and TRBJ2-2, with TRBD1 identical over 9 bases. V dropped 5 bases and J dropped 5; count of bases not matched to a gene: 9. The CDR3 has 16 residues. Germline assignment: CDR1 SGHAT and CDR2 FQNNGV. DNA for the CDR3: TGTGCCAGCAGCCATTACAGGGGGCGGCGGACCGGGGAGCTGTTTTTT. It specifies CASSHYRGRRTGELFF. The variable domain in full, with the rest retrieved from reference TRBV11-2 and TRBJ2-2, is EAGVAQSPRYKIIEKRQSVAFWCNPISGHATLYWYQQILGQGPKLLIQFQNNGVVDDSQLPKDRFSAERLKGVDSTLKIQPAKLEDSAVYLCASSHYRGRRTGELFFGEGSRLTVL.

V usage is TRBV27 and J usage is TRBJ1-3; no clear D. CDR1 is MNHEY, CDR2 SMNVEV, per germline (reference sequence). The CDR3 sequence is 14 residues long. V shed 3 bases and J shed 0 bases, with 6 bases lying between them. The CDR3 DNA sequence: TGTGCCAGCAGTTTCGGTGGCTCTGGAAACACCATATATTTT. This codes for CASSFGGSGNTIYF.

This chain connects TRBV11-2 to TRBJ1-2; D might be TRBD1 (5 bases). Germline V gene sequence: CDR1 SGHAT, CDR2 FQNNGV. V gave up 2 bases and J gave up 0 bases, with 10 bases separating them. The CDR3 has 15 amino acids. The CDR3 DNA sequence: TGTGCCAGCAGCTTAACGCAGGGTTCTAACTATGGCTACACCTTC. This gives the protein CASSLTQGSNYGYTF.

This chain joins TRBV2 and TRBJ1-1; D unresolved. Trimming pared 6 bases from V and 8 bases from J, leaving 10 bases between. This CDR3 has 11 residues. Per the germline V gene, CDR1 is SNHLY and CDR2 is FYNNEI. The CDR3 DNA reads as TGTGCCAGCAGGAAAGACTGGGAAGCTTTCTTT. This sequence encodes CASRKDWEAFF.

The rearrangement links TRBV9 to TRBJ2-1, with D hard to call. This CDR3 spans 12 amino acids. The germline CDR1 and CDR2 sequences are SGDLS and YYNGEE. The V gene lost 0 bases and the J gene lost 6 bases, with 4 bases spanning the gap. The CDR3, as DNA: TGTGCCAGCAGCGTAGCTCTCAATGAGCAGTTCTTC. Its protein is CASSVALNEQFF. The full variable domain, in which reference TRBV9 and TRBJ2-1 provide the parts outside the CDR3, is DSGVTQTPKHLITATGQRVTLRCSPRSGDLSVYWYQQSLDQGLQFLIQYYNGEERAKGNILERFSAQQFPDLHSELNLSSLELGDSALYFCASSVALNEQFFGPGTRLTVL.

This clone was seen only once. This rearrangement joins TRBV6-5 to TRBJ2-1, with D possibly being TRBD1 (6 bases). The germline V gene encodes CDR1 MNHEY and CDR2 SVGAGI. Trimming shortened V by 7 bases and J by 2 bases, and 12 bases separated the two germline ends. The CDR3 contains 14 residues. This chain's CDR3 is CASNNREAYNEQFF. In nucleotides, the CDR3 is TGTGCCAGCAACAACAGGGAAGCCTACAATGAGCAGTTCTTC.

The chain links TRBV6-5 to TRBJ2-5, with a possible D match to TRBD2 (5 bases). There are 13 residues in the CDR3. Looked up from germline, CDR1 is MNHEY and CDR2 is SVGAGI. V shed 2 bases and J shed 7 bases, with 11 bases lying between them. CDR3 coding DNA: TGTGCCAGCAGTTACGGCCCAGAGGGGACCCAGTACTTC. This codes for CASSYGPEGTQYF.

The gene calls are TRBV30 and TRBJ2-3, with 8 bases aligning to TRBD1. CDR1 and CDR2 (germline): GTSNPN, SVGIG (reference sequence). Germline trimming cut 0 bases from V and 0 bases from J; bases unmatched to any gene: 2. The CDR3 is 15 residues long. CDR3 loop: CAWSVDRASTDTQYF. In DNA, the CDR3 is TGTGCCTGGAGTGTGGACAGGGCTAGCACAGATACGCAGTATTTT.

The V gene is TRBV3-1 (or the pseudogene TRBV3-2), the J gene TRBJ2-5; the match to TRBD2 covers 14 bases. Trimming at V came to 3 bases and at J to 4 bases, leaving 7 bases not matched to a gene. This CDR3 is 17 amino acids long. Germline V gene lookup returns CDR1 LGHDT and CDR2 YNNKEL (reference sequence). CDR3 residues: CASSHKRTSGGLETQYF. CDR3 sequence (DNA): TGTGCCAGCAGCCACAAGCGGACTAGCGGGGGGCTAGAGACCCAGTACTTC.

The rearrangement links TRBV2 to TRBJ2-1; 10 positions agree with TRBD1. The V gene's germline CDR1 is SNHLY and CDR2 FYNNEI. The CDR3 has 13 residues. The trim removed 7 bases at V and 6 bases at J, leaving 3 bases unmatched. The CDR3 spells CASNGQGVNEQFF. CDR3 bases: TGTGCCAGCAATGGACAGGGGGTCAATGAGCAGTTCTTC.

The rearrangement joins TRBV18 to TRBJ1-5; D ambiguous. The CDR3 sequence is 14 residues long. Trimming left V 6 bases short and J 2 bases short, with 11 bases between. Looked up from germline, CDR1 is KGHSH and CDR2 is LQKENI. The CDR3 bases are TGTGCCAGCTCTCCAACTCCGGGCAATCAGCCCCAGCATTTT. It is translated as CASSPTPGNQPQHF.

The chain couples TRBV6-5 to TRBJ1-1; possibly TRBD1 for D (6 bases). There are 11 residues in the CDR3. The germline gives CDR1 MNHEY, CDR2 SVGAGI. V was cut by 11 bases and J by 3 bases, with 10 bases left in between. In nucleotides, the CDR3 is TGTGCCTCCCAGGGGTACACTGAAGCTTTCTTT. Its protein product is CASQGYTEAFF.

This chain joins TRBV5-1 and TRBJ1-6; 8 bases match TRBD1. Trimming at V came to 4 bases and at J to 7 bases, leaving 7 bases not matched to a gene. CDR3 size: 15 residues. CDR1 and CDR2 from the germline V gene are SGHRS and YFSETQ. The chain's CDR3 is CASSRQGQENSPLHF. Written as DNA, the CDR3 is TGCGCCAGCAGCCGACAGGGACAGGAAAATTCACCCCTCCACTTT.

In its sample, this clone was seen a few times. This chain links TRBV18 with TRBJ1-5; 7 bases are a match to TRBD1. Germline CDR1 and CDR2: KGHSH and LQKENI. V dropped 4 bases and J dropped 1; count of bases not matched to a gene: 4. This CDR3 has 15 amino acids. The CDR3 DNA follows: TGTGCCAGCTCACGACAGGGTTGGAGCAATCAGCCCCAGCATTTT. Translating it yields CASSRQGWSNQPQHF.

V and J are TRBV10-3 and TRBJ2-2; a possible D gene is TRBD1 (5 bases). This CDR3 is built from 16 residues. Per germline, CDR1 ENHRY and CDR2 SYGVKD. With 0 bases removed from V and 6 bases from J, the gap between germline ends came to 14 bases. The CDR3 coding sequence is TGTGCCATCAGTGAGTCTATGGGGCCTCTAGCCGGGGAGCTGTTTTTT. Residues: CAISESMGPLAGELFF.

The chain recombines TRBV18 with TRBJ1-1; D is perhaps TRBD1 (6 bases). CDR3 length equals 14 residues. The germline V gene encodes CDR1 KGHSH and CDR2 LQKENI. The V gene lost 3 bases and the J gene lost 2 bases, with 10 bases spanning the gap. The CDR3 DNA reads as TGTGCCAGCTCACCGAAGACAGGAAACACTGAAGCTTTCTTT. Translation: CASSPKTGNTEAFF.

This clone occurred a few times. The chain uses TRBV19 and TRBJ1-1, with TRBD1 matching over 7 bases. Per the germline V gene, CDR1 is LNHDA and CDR2 is SQIVND (reference sequence). This CDR3 region has 12 residues. Germline trimming cut 6 bases from V and 8 bases from J; bases unmatched to any gene: 6. The CDR3 nucleotides are TGTGCCAGTAGAAGGGGGCCGCTGGAAGCTTTCTTT. Protein sequence: CASRRGPLEAFF.

About this clone: The same CDR3 also results from other DNA sequences found in this sample. The rearrangement links TRBV5-4 to TRBJ1-4, with D possibly matching TRBD1 (5 bases). The length of the CDR3 is 16 residues. V was shortened by 0 bases and J by 4 bases, with 13 bases between the two germline ends. In germline, CDR1 is SGHNT, CDR2 YYREEE (reference sequence). The CDR3 reads CASSLVSGQGNEKLFF. CDR3 in DNA: TGTGCCAGCAGCTTGGTCTCGGGTCAGGGTAATGAAAAACTGTTTTTT.

The chain uses TRBV7-9 and TRBJ2-1, with TRBD1 matching over 12 bases. The CDR3 length is 16 residues. CDR1 is SEHNR and CDR2 is FQNEAQ in the germline V gene (reference sequence). The junction had 10 bases not matched to a gene; V was cut back by 4 bases and J by 9 bases. CDR3 in amino acids: CASSSSGTGGWGEQFF. In DNA, the CDR3 is TGTGCCAGCAGCTCCTCCGGGACAGGGGGCTGGGGTGAGCAGTTCTTC. Complete variable domain (other parts from reference TRBV7-9 and TRBJ2-1): DTGVSQNPRHKITKRGQNVTFRCDPISEHNRLYWYRQTLGQGPEFLTYFQNEAQLEKSRLLSDRFSAERPKGSFSTLEIQRTEQGDSAMYLCASSSSGTGGWGEQFFGPGTRLTVL.

In nucleotides, the CDR3 is TGCGCCAGCAGCCGGGGCCCCCCGGGGGCAGATACGCAGTATTTT. It is translated as CASSRGPPGADTQYF. The rearrangement links TRBV5-1 to TRBJ2-3; TRBD2 is a possible D gene (6 bases). The CDR3 length is 15 residues. Between the trimmed V and J ends, which lost 4 bases and 4 bases, there was a span of 16 bases. Germline CDR1 and CDR2: SGHRS and YFSETQ.

The CDR3 loop reads CASSERDWGEQYF. The CDR3 nucleotides read TGCGCCAGCAGTGAGCGGGATTGGGGCGAGCAGTACTTC. The chain couples TRBV10-2 to TRBJ2-7; D possibly corresponds to TRBD2 (5 bases). V was clipped by 2 bases and J by 6 bases, with 11 bases between them. This CDR3 is 13 amino acids long. The germline CDR1 and CDR2 sequences are WSHSY and SAAADI.